These 7 T cell receptor beta chains share one sample of origin, sequenced in a study of blood T cell repertoires in COVID-19. Repertoires were generated with immunoSEQ multiplex PCR, while TCRdb's copy carries only in-frame clones and drops some. The table lists 130,000 to 150,000 clones, 85% to 90% of them singletons. Sequenced material: peripheral blood. All receptors derive from a human donor in a cohort sampled during active COVID-19.

The table lists this clone with a few counts. This chain connects TRBV7-9 to TRBJ2-1, with TRBD2 matching over 11 bases. The CDR3 sequence is 15 residues long. Germline V lookup: CDR1 SEHNR, CDR2 FQNEAQ (reference sequence). The V and J ends lost 4 bases and 3 bases, in that order; junction bases with no gene match: 2. The CDR3 DNA is TGTGCCAGCAGCTCGACTAGCGGGAACTACAATGAGCAGTTCTTC. This translates into CASSSTSGNYNEQFF.

This sequence joins TRBV5-1 and TRBJ2-2; 9 bases line up with TRBD1. Unmatched junction bases numbered 4, after V lost 3 bases and J lost 10 bases. The CDR3 has 13 residues. Germline V gene lookup returns CDR1 SGHRS and CDR2 YFSETQ. The CDR3 spells CASSSRDRVELFF. As DNA, the CDR3 is TGCGCCAGCAGCTCACGGGACAGGGTGGAGCTGTTTTTT.

This chain joins TRBV4-1 and TRBJ2-7; D is undetermined. Germline CDR1 reads MGHRA; CDR2 reads YSYEKL. The CDR3 is made up of 14 amino acids. V was clipped by 0 bases and J by 0 bases, with 6 bases between them. CDR3 coding DNA: TGCGCCAGCAGCCAAGATGCTAGCTCCTACGAGCAGTACTTC. Residues: CASSQDASSYEQYF.

The gene calls are TRBV12-3 or TRBV12-4 and TRBJ1-3, with a possible D match to TRBD1 (6 bases). CDR3 length: 13 residues. V lost 4 bases and J 11 bases, leaving 15 bases between the germline ends. For the CDR3, the DNA is TGTGCCAGCAGTTCATCCAGGGGCCTGGCCATATATTTT. Translated: CASSSSRGLAIYF.

The J gene is TRBJ1-1, the V gene TRBV27, with 11 bases lining up with TRBD1. CDR1 and CDR2 from the germline V gene are MNHEY and SMNVEV (reference sequence). The junction had 5 bases not matched to a gene; V was cut back by 6 bases and J by 2 bases. CDR3 length: 15 amino acids. CDR3 DNA sequence: TGTGCCAGCAGAGGGGACAGGGGGATAAACACTGAAGCTTTCTTT. This gives the protein CASRGDRGINTEAFF.

CDR3 in amino acids: CAGSVRTSGITGELFF. CDR3 DNA sequence: TGTGCCGGGTCTGTTCGAACTAGCGGGATCACCGGGGAGCTGTTTTTT. The rearrangement uses TRBV5-8 and TRBJ2-2, with 10 nucleotides matching TRBD2. J lost 4 bases, V lost 10 bases, and 13 bases had no gene match. The length of the CDR3 is 16 residues. Per the germline V gene, CDR1 is SGHTS and CDR2 is YDEGEE.

V usage is TRBV4-3 and J usage is TRBJ2-7, with D possibly TRBD1 on 6 matching bases. This CDR3 has 15 amino acids. V lost 0 bases and J 2 bases, leaving 11 bases between the germline ends. Germline values: CDR1 LGHNA, CDR2 YSLEER. For the CDR3, the DNA is TGCGCCAGCAGCCAAGAGGGCGAGGGGGCCTACGAGCAGTACTTC. This sequence encodes CASSQEGEGAYEQYF.